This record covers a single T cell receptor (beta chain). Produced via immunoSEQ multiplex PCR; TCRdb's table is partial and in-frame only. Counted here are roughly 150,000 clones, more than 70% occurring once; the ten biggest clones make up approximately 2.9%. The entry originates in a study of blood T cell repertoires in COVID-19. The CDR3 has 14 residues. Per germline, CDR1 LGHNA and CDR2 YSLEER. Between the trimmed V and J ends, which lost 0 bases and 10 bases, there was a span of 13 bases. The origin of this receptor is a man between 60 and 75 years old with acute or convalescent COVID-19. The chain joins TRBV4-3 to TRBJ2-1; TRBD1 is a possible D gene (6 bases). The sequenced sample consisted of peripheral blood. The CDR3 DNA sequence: TGCGCCAGCAGCCAAGATTTACAGGGATGGGAGCAGTTCTTC. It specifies CASSQDLQGWEQFF.